The T cell receptor beta chain described here comes from a study of Graves' ophthalmopathy and Graves' hyperthyroidism. Moderate-to-severe activity, with CAS ≥3, NOSPECS ≥4 and duration under 3 months, characterized the donors with ophthalmopathy. Clinicians made diagnoses from clinical symptoms, serum thyroxine, TRAb, thyroid ultrasound and orbital computed tomography. Amplification targeted the TCR beta CDR3 regions, with RNA transcripts as the source material. The first-round RT-PCR employed HTBI primers together with the Qiagen OneStep RT-PCR kit. A multiplex PCR was then performed as the second round. From the multiplex PCR reads, TCRdb called clonotypes with MiXCR, one entry per CDR3 protein. The sample has some 750,000 distinct CDR3 sequences; around 40% are singletons. CDR1 KGHDR and CDR2 SFDVKD come from the germline V gene. This CDR3 has 12 amino acids. V lost 4 bases, J lost 3 bases, and 6 bases lay in between.

Study results and caveats: Ophthalmopathy and stable hyperthyroidism were discriminated by a 13-signature model, with 85% to 90% sensitivity and about 82% specificity.

This clonotype was observed many times. The antigen is not known. This chain joins TRBV24-1 and TRBJ2-7; D remains ambiguous. This TCR was sampled from an adult man with Graves' ophthalmopathy. The source material was peripheral blood. The CDR3 reads CATSDSLYEQYF. The CDR3 DNA sequence: TGTGCCACCAGTGACAGCCTCTACGAGCAGTACTTC.